This T cell receptor (beta chain) was obtained from a study of regulatory T cells in long-lasting Graves disease. Findings and caveats of the study: Preferential use of TRBV28, TRBJ1-2 and TRBJ2-5 was seen in persistent disease. Owing to a sample size that was small, accuracy may have been reduced.

Germline V gene data show CDR1 as LGHDT and CDR2 as YNNKEL (reference sequence). The trim removed 0 bases at V and 7 bases at J, leaving 6 bases unmatched. The CDR3 extends over 17 amino acids. In this sample, this clonotype turned up a few times. Its antigen is as yet unknown. Building the TCR beta libraries relied on iRepertoire HTBI primers, and CDR3 regions underwent Arm-PCR. Authors' processing steps: The study identified more than 55 TRBV and about 13 TRBJ segments across samples. TCRdb ran MiXCR on the multiplex PCR reads and lists one entry per CDR3 protein. TCRdb's processing, not the authors' own work, is the source of the V and J calls. The sample has about 660,000 distinct CDR3 sequences, around 30% seen once; the top ten hold 35% to 55%. Time point defined: persistent/refractory GD, antithyroid drugs over 5 years with positive TRAb. PBMCs were the source of the RNA used for TCR sequencing. From each patient, about 8.1 milliliters of peripheral blood was drawn and collected into an EDTA anticoagulant tube.

The clonotype was recovered from a female donor with Graves disease. The sample was peripheral blood mononuclear cells (PBMCs), taken when the disease was refractory, from a patient treated with antithyroid drugs. The rearrangement uses TRBV3-1 and TRBJ2-1; 13 bases match TRBD2. The CDR3 DNA reads as TGTGCCAGCAGCCAAGACCTACTAGCGGGAGGGCGAAATGAGCAGTTCTTC. This sequence encodes CASSQDLLAGGRNEQFF.